This note documents a single T cell receptor beta chain sequence. The data derive from a study of blood T cell repertoires in COVID-19. On the study more broadly: Samples taken during acute and convalescent COVID-19 were collected in the United States, Italy and Spain. PBMCs, B-cell-depleted T cells, or T cells provided the cDNA or gDNA that made up the material.

The CDR3 has 14 residues. Germline CDR1 SQVTM, CDR2 ANQGSEA. V lost 5 bases to trimming and J lost 1 base, with 14 bases between them. Authors' analysis steps: Amplifying reference gene primers gave estimates of nucleated cell counts. Produced via immunoSEQ multiplex PCR; TCRdb's table is partial and in-frame only. V, J and clone size reflect that table, while D and trimming were determined from the DNA. The table records tens of thousands of clones, approximately 80% of them present only once. This sequence joins TRBV29-1 and TRBJ2-5; perhaps TRBD1 as D (6 bases). Input material: peripheral blood. The clonotype originates from a woman of 80 years or more with active or convalescent COVID-19. This CDR3 is CSVRPGHSQETQYF. CDR3 bases: TGCAGCGTTCGACCGGGACATTCCCAAGAGACCCAGTACTTC. Looking up the rest from reference TRBV29-1 and TRBJ2-5 gives the full variable domain: SAVISQKPSRDICQRGTSLTIQCQVDSQVTMMFWYRQQPGQSLTLIATANQGSEATYESGFVIDKFPISRPNLTFSTLTVSNMSPEDSSIYLCSVRPGHSQETQYFGPGTRLLVL.